One sample yielded the 11 T cell receptor beta chains listed below, sequenced in a study of blood T cell repertoires in COVID-19. Repertoires were generated with immunoSEQ multiplex PCR, while TCRdb's copy carries only in-frame clones and drops some. Found here are 150,000 to 200,000 clones, about 87% of them singletons; the top ten hold about 4.1%. Source material: peripheral blood. These TCRs come from a woman in her 30s with acute or convalescent COVID-19.

V and J are TRBV2 and TRBJ1-2; unclear D gene. The CDR3 is made up of 13 amino acids. V was trimmed by 4 bases and J by 2 bases, leaving 8 bases between them. The germline V gene has CDR1 SNHLY and CDR2 FYNNEI. The chain's CDR3 is CASSAGLNYGYTF. In DNA, the CDR3 is TGTGCCAGCAGTGCGGGTCTAAACTATGGCTACACCTTC.

The chain couples TRBV28 to TRBJ2-3; D perhaps matches TRBD1 (5 bases). Germline V lookup: CDR1 MDHEN, CDR2 SYDVKM. The CDR3 spans 14 residues. V dropped 6 bases and J dropped 7 bases, with 17 bases sitting between them. This chain's CDR3 is CASSYQQDPYTQYF. The CDR3 nucleotides read TGTGCCAGCAGCTACCAACAGGATCCCTATACGCAGTATTTT.

The gene calls are TRBV5-1 and TRBJ2-7; 14 bases are a match to TRBD2. The CDR3 spans 15 residues. The junction had 10 bases not matched to a gene; V was cut back by 2 bases and J by 12 bases. Looked up from germline, CDR1 is SGHRS and CDR2 is YFSETQ. For the CDR3, the DNA is TGCGCCAGCAGCTTAAGGGGACTAGCGGGAGAGGGGACGTACTTC. Protein: CASSLRGLAGEGTYF.

The V and J genes are TRBV13 and TRBJ2-3; maybe TRBD2 (6 bases). From germline, CDR1 is PRHDT and CDR2 FYEKMQ (reference sequence). V shed 5 bases and J shed 12 bases, with 24 bases lying between them. The CDR3 runs to 15 residues. Here the CDR3 reads CASSLPHGGLRRQYF. The CDR3, as DNA: TGTGCCAGCAGCCTACCCCACGGAGGGCTCCGACGACAGTATTTT.

The chain employs TRBV27 and TRBJ1-6, with TRBD1 matching over 9 bases. CDR1 and CDR2 (germline): MNHEY, SMNVEV (reference sequence). There are 13 residues in the CDR3. V was clipped by 8 bases and J by 5 bases; unmatched bases: 1. The CDR3 is CASGTGNNSPLHF. The DNA of the CDR3 is TGTGCCAGCGGGACAGGGAATAATTCACCCCTCCACTTT.

The rearrangement joins TRBV27 to TRBJ2-1; D not certain. V lost 6 bases and J lost 3, with 9 bases in between. The CDR3 length is 13 residues. The germline CDR1 and CDR2 sequences are MNHEY and SMNVEV (reference sequence). CDR3 DNA sequence: TGTGCCAGCAGCATGAGGTACTACAATGAGCAGTTCTTC. Translating it yields CASSMRYYNEQFF.

This rearrangement joins TRBV30 to TRBJ1-1, with 10 bases identical to TRBD1. Looked up from germline, CDR1 is GTSNPN and CDR2 is SVGIG (reference sequence). CDR3 length: 13 amino acids. The trim removed 4 bases at V and 4 bases at J, leaving 3 bases unmatched. The CDR3 loop reads CAWKWTGGTEAFF. The CDR3 DNA reads as TGTGCCTGGAAGTGGACAGGGGGCACTGAAGCTTTCTTT.

The chain couples TRBV6-5 to TRBJ1-4; 8 bases line up with TRBD1. V was pared by 6 bases and J by 10 bases, with 10 bases of the junction left unmatched. This CDR3 region has 14 residues. Germline V gives CDR1 MNHEY, CDR2 SVGAGI. CDR3 protein: CASRPTGTGGKLFF. For the CDR3, the DNA is TGTGCCAGCAGACCGACAGGGACAGGTGGAAAACTGTTTTTT.

This clone was observed a handful of times. As DNA, the CDR3 is TGCAGTGCTAGTTATCCTTCTGGAAACACCATATATTTT. The encoded protein is CSASYPSGNTIYF. The chain has TRBV20-1 and TRBJ1-3; D not certain. This CDR3 comprises 13 residues. The germline gives CDR1 DFQATT, CDR2 SNEGSKA (reference sequence). V gave up 3 bases and J gave up 1 base, with 7 bases separating them.

The sample holds one count of this clone. This sequence joins TRBV11-2 and TRBJ1-2; 7 bases map to TRBD1. Germline V gene sequence: CDR1 SGHAT, CDR2 FQNNGV. V shed 0 bases and J 0 bases; nucleotides not matched to a gene: 4. There are 16 residues in the CDR3. The CDR3 DNA is TGTGCCAGCAGCTTAGATGGACAGGCGCCTAACTATGGCTACACCTTC. Its protein is CASSLDGQAPNYGYTF.

The CDR3 DNA reads TGTGCCAGCAGTCCGTGGACAACAGAGACCCAGTACTTC. This codes for CASSPWTTETQYF. This chain connects TRBV12-3 or TRBV12-4 to TRBJ2-5; perhaps TRBD1 as D (5 bases). V dropped 5 bases and J dropped 4 bases, with 11 bases sitting between them. The length of the CDR3 is 13 residues.